This paragraph reports one T cell receptor beta chain. Original data processing: By means of reference gene primer amplification, nucleated cell counts were estimated. Measured with immunoSEQ multiplex PCR; TCRdb has only the in-frame clones, and not every one. V and J calls and clone size are copied from that table; D and trimming were computed from the DNA. The sample has 200,000 to 250,000 clones; almost 90% are singletons. This sample stems from a study of blood T cell repertoires in COVID-19. Overall study context: Samples taken during acute and convalescent COVID-19 were collected in the United States, Italy and Spain. Sources were T cells, B-cell-depleted T cells, or PBMCs; the material itself was cDNA or gDNA.

V shed 5 bases and J shed 7 bases, with 10 bases lying between them. Germline V gene lookup returns CDR1 SEHNR and CDR2 FQNEAQ (reference sequence). This CDR3 contains 12 residues. The sequence was obtained from a man older than 75 with acute or convalescent COVID-19. The sequencing sample was made of peripheral blood. This chain joins TRBV7-9 and TRBJ2-3, with a weak D call TRBD1 (6 bases). The CDR3 region has the DNA TGTGCCAGCAGCGTACAGGGTTATACGCAGTATTTT. This translates into CASSVQGYTQYF.